Following are 8 T cell receptor beta chains from one sample sequenced in a study of blood T cell repertoires in COVID-19. Clones were read by immunoSEQ multiplex PCR, and TCRdb kept only the in-frame ones, dropping some. Among about 67,000 clones listed, roughly 90% were seen once. Sequences were obtained from peripheral blood. These TCRs come from a man aged 50 or older with active COVID-19.

The rearrangement links TRBV5-6 to TRBJ2-7; D is unclear. The CDR3 runs to 13 residues. Germline CDR1 SGHDT, CDR2 YYEEEE. The V gene lost 0 bases and the J gene lost 0 bases, with 4 bases spanning the gap. CDR3 loop: CASSLVYSYEQYF. The CDR3 DNA follows: TGTGCCAGCAGCTTGGTGTACTCCTACGAGCAGTACTTC.

This clone was detected only once. The chain recombines TRBV9 with TRBJ1-4; the match to TRBD1 covers 11 bases. Germline CDR1 SGDLS, CDR2 YYNGEE. The CDR3 sequence is 14 residues long. With 7 bases clipped from V and 8 bases from J, the junction kept 7 bases outside the gene matches. CDR3 DNA sequence: TGTGCCAGCGGGATCGGGACAGGGGGGGAAAAACTGTTTTTT. Protein sequence: CASGIGTGGEKLFF. Variable domain in full (rest from reference TRBV9 and TRBJ1-4): DSGVTQTPKHLITATGQRVTLRCSPRSGDLSVYWYQQSLDQGLQFLIQYYNGEERAKGNILERFSAQQFPDLHSELNLSSLELGDSALYFCASGIGTGGEKLFFGSGTQLSVL.

The chain joins TRBV6-6 to TRBJ1-5; 8 nucleotides match TRBD1. The V gene's germline CDR1 is MNHNY and CDR2 SVGAGI (reference sequence). CDR3 length: 14 residues. Trimming took 4 bases from V and 4 from J; bases not matched to a gene: 3. The CDR3 loop reads CASSSQGANQPQHF. CDR3 DNA sequence: TGTGCCAGCAGTTCGCAGGGGGCAAATCAGCCCCAGCATTTT.

The chain recombines TRBV14 with TRBJ2-3; unclear D gene. Germline V gene lookup returns CDR1 SGHDN and CDR2 FVKESK. This CDR3 comprises 14 residues. Between the trimmed V and J ends, which lost 3 bases and 6 bases, there was a span of 13 bases. The CDR3 coding sequence is TGTGCCAGCAGCCAGAGACTGACGGTGGATACGCAGTATTTT. As protein: CASSQRLTVDTQYF.

The CDR3 DNA is TGTGCCAGCAGTTACAGCACCCGGACAGTAGTCTACGAGCAGTACTTC. Residues: CASSYSTRTVVYEQYF. This rearrangement joins TRBV6-5 to TRBJ2-7, with TRBD1 as a possible D gene (6 bases). Germline assignment: CDR1 MNHEY and CDR2 SVGAGI. Trimming shortened V by 2 bases and J by 3 bases, and 17 bases separated the two germline ends. The CDR3 length is 16 residues.

The chain carries TRBV9 and TRBJ2-2, with D perhaps TRBD1 (6 bases). The CDR3 is 13 amino acids. The germline CDR1 and CDR2 sequences are SGDLS and YYNGEE. V was cut by 4 bases and J by 8 bases, with 12 bases left in between. The CDR3 DNA is TGTGCCAGCAGCATCAGGGGAACAGGGGAGCTGTTTTTT. As protein: CASSIRGTGELFF.

The chain links TRBV2 to TRBJ2-1; 15 nucleotides agree with TRBD2. The CDR3 spans 17 residues. V shed 0 bases and J 9 bases; nucleotides not matched to a gene: 6. Per the germline V gene, CDR1 is SNHLY and CDR2 is FYNNEI. CDR3 DNA sequence: TGTGCCAGCAGTGAAGCGCTCGGACTAGCGGGGGGGCGTGAGCAGTTCTTC. It translates to CASSEALGLAGGREQFF.

The V and J genes are TRBV5-1 and TRBJ2-7; 7 bases agree with TRBD1. V shed 0 bases, J shed 3 bases, and the junction held 0 bases outside the gene matches. Germline V gene sequence: CDR1 SGHRS, CDR2 YFSETQ. CDR3 size: 13 residues. CDR3 coding DNA: TGCGCCAGCAGCTTGGACAGGGGCTACGAGCAGTACTTC. It codes for CASSLDRGYEQYF.